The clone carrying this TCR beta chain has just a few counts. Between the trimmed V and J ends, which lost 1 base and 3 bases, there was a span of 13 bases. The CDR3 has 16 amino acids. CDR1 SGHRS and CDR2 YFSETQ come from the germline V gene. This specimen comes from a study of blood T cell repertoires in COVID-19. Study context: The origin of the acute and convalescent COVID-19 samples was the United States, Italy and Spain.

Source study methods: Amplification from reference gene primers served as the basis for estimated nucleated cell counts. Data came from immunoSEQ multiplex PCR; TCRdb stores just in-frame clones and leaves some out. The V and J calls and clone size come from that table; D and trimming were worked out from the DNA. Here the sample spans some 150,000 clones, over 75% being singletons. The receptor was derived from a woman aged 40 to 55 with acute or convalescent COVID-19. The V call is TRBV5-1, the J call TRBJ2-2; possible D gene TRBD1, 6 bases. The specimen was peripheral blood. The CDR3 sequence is CASSLNPTGDTGELFF. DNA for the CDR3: TGCGCCAGCAGCTTGAACCCGACAGGAGACACCGGGGAGCTGTTTTTT.